This T cell receptor beta chain is from a study of T cells in Graves' hyperthyroidism and ophthalmopathy. Study-level background: Peripheral blood was collected at initial diagnosis, before any treatment. Study results and caveats: By a 13 V-J model, ophthalmopathy was set apart from stable hyperthyroidism.

Individuals with ophthalmopathy presented a Clinical Activity Score of at least 3, a NOSPECS grade of at least 4 and a duration under 3 months. Out of roughly 9.1 ml of fresh peripheral blood came the PBMCs. V gave up 6 bases and J gave up 6 bases, with 11 bases separating them. The CDR3 is 12 amino acids. The source material, RNA transcripts, was used to amplify TCR beta CDR3 regions. HTBI primers were employed in a first-round RT-PCR of the TCR CDR3. TCRdb recomputed calls from the multiplex PCR reads with MiXCR, one row per CDR3 protein. The repertoire holds more than 450,000 distinct CDR3 sequences, with about 20% as singletons. This clonotype was observed a handful of times. The antigen remains undetermined.

The sequence came from a man aged 35 to 55 with Graves' ophthalmopathy. This rearrangement joins TRBV12-3 or TRBV12-4 to TRBJ1-1, with a tentative D call TRBD1 (5 bases). Source material: blood. Here the CDR3 DNA reads TGTGCCAGCAGCCGAACGACAGCTGAAGCTTTCTTT. Translated, it gives CASSRTTAEAFF.